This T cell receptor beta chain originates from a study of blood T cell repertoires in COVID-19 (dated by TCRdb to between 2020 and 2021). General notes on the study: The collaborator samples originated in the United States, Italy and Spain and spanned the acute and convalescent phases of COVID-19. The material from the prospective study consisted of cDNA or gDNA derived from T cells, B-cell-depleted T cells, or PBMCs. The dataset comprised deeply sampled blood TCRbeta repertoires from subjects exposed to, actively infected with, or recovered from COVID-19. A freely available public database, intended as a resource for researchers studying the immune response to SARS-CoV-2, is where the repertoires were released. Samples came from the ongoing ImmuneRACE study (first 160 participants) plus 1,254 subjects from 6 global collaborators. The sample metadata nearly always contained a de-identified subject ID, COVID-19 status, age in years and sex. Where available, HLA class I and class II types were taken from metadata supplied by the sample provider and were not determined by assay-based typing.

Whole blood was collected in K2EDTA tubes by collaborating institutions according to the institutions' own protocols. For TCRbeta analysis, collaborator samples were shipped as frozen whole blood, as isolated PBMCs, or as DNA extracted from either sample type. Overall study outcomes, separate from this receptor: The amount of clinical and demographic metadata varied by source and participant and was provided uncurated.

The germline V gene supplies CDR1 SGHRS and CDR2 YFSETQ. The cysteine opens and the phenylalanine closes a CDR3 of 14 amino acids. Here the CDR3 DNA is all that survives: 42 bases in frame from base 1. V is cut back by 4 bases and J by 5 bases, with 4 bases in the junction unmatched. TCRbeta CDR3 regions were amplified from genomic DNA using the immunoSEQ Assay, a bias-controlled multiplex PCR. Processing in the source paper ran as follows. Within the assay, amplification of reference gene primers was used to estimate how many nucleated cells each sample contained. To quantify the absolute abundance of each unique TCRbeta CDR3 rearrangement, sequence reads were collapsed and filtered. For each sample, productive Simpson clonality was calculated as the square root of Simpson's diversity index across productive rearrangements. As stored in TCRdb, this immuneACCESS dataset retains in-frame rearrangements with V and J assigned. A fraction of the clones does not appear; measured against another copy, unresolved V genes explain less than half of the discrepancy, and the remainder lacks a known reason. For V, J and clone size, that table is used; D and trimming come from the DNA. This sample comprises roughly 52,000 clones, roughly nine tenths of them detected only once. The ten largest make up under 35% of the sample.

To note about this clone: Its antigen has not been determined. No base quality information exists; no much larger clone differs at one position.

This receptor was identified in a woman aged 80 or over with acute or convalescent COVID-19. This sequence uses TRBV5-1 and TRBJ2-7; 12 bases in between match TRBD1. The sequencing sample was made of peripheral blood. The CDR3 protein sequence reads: CASSDGTGGNEQYF. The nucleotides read TGCGCCAGCAGCGACGGGACAGGGGGCAACGAGCAGTACTTC.